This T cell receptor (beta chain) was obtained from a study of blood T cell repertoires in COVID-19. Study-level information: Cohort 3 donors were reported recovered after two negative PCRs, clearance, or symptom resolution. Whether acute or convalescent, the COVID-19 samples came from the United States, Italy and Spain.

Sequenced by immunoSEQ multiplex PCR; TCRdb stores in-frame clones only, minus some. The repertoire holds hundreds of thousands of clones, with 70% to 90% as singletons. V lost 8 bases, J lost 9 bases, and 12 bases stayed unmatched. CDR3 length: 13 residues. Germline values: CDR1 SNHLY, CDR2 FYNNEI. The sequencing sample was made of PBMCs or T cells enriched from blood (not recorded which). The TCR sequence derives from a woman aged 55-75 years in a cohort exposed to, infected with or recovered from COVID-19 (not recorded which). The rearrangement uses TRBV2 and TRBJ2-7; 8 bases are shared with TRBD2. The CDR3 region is CASCIAGPLRQYF. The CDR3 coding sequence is TGTGCCAGCTGTATAGCGGGACCCCTTAGGCAGTACTTC.